One sample yielded the 24 T cell receptor beta chains listed below, sequenced in a study of OX40 agonist ivuxolimab in advanced cancers. Assay: immunoSEQ multiplex PCR; the TCRdb copy retains only in-frame clones and omits some. The table shows 55,000 to 70,000 clones, with 75% to 90% occurring only once. The material was CD4+ or CD8+ T cells sorted from blood, obtained in a trial of the OX40 agonist ivuxolimab. These receptors were obtained from an adult with an advanced solid tumor such as melanoma, head and neck, liver or kidney cancer.

This chain links TRBV9 with TRBJ2-7; D tentatively fits TRBD1 or TRBD2 (5 bases each). Looked up from germline, CDR1 is SGDLS and CDR2 is YYNGEE. V lost 4 bases to trimming and J lost 2 bases, with 13 bases between them. CDR3 length: 14 residues. DNA of the CDR3: TGTGCCAGCAGCTCTTGGGGGAACCCCTACGAGCAGTACTTC. Its translation is CASSSWGNPYEQYF.

V is TRBV18 and J is TRBJ1-1; D is possibly TRBD1 (5 bases). The V gene lost 11 bases and the J gene lost 0 bases, with 13 bases spanning the gap. Germline loops: CDR1 KGHSH, CDR2 LQKENI. CDR3 length: 13 amino acids. CDR3 in DNA: TGTGCCGGTCTTGAGGGGCTGAACACTGAAGCTTTCTTT. Translation: CAGLEGLNTEAFF.

The CDR3 nucleotides read TGTGCCAGCACGGGGACTAGCGACTACAATGAGCAGTTCTTC. Its translation is CASTGTSDYNEQFF. The chain links TRBV2 to TRBJ2-1; TRBD2 aligns across 10 bases. Germline V lookup: CDR1 SNHLY, CDR2 FYNNEI. The CDR3 is 14 amino acids. V dropped 7 bases and J dropped 3; count of bases not matched to a gene: 3.

This clone was detected only a few times. V usage is TRBV11-2 and J usage is TRBJ1-5; D unclear. With 5 bases removed from V and 7 bases from J, the gap between germline ends came to 12 bases. This CDR3 has 13 amino acids. CDR1 and CDR2 (germline): SGHAT, FQNNGV. The CDR3 loop is CASSASERQPQHF. The CDR3 DNA follows: TGTGCCAGCAGCGCCTCCGAGCGGCAGCCCCAGCATTTT.

The chain combines TRBV2 with TRBJ2-7, with 7 bases matching TRBD1. The CDR3 loop spans 15 amino acids. V was pared by 5 bases and J by 0 bases, with 7 bases of the junction left unmatched. Germline V gene sequence: CDR1 SNHLY, CDR2 FYNNEI. The CDR3 region has the DNA TGTGCCAGCAGTTCCGCCAGGGGGAGCTCCTACGAGCAGTACTTC. This sequence encodes CASSSARGSSYEQYF.

The V gene is TRBV19, the J gene TRBJ1-5, with D unclear. CDR1 LNHDA and CDR2 SQIVND come from the germline V gene (reference sequence). This CDR3 has 13 amino acids. Trimming pared 2 bases from V and 5 bases from J, leaving 7 bases between. The CDR3, as DNA: TGTGCCAGTAGTATAAATAATGATCAGCCCCAGCATTTT. This encodes CASSINNDQPQHF.

This rearrangement joins TRBV5-1 to TRBJ2-1, with D possibly matching TRBD2 (7 bases). Germline assignment: CDR1 SGHRS and CDR2 YFSETQ. V was shortened by 5 bases and J by 8 bases, with 20 bases between the two germline ends. This CDR3 spans 15 amino acids. Here the CDR3 DNA reads TGCGCCAGCAGGTGGGAGGGGGGGTATTACCATGAGCAGTTCTTC. This codes for CASRWEGGYYHEQFF.

The chain employs TRBV6-5 and TRBJ2-2; 12 nucleotides align to TRBD2. The CDR3 length is 15 residues. V was pared by 4 bases and J by 7 bases, with 4 bases of the junction left unmatched. Germline V CDR1 and CDR2: MNHEY, SVGAGI. DNA of the CDR3: TGTGCCAGCAGTTCTAGCGGGGGGGCCGGCGGGGAGCTGTTTTTT. Translating gives CASSSSGGAGGELFF.

CDR3 protein: CASSFRGTETQYF. CDR3 nucleotide sequence: TGTGCCAGCAGTTTCAGGGGGACAGAGACCCAGTACTTC. This chain joins TRBV27 and TRBJ2-5, with 7 bases identical to TRBD1. From germline, CDR1 is MNHEY and CDR2 SMNVEV (reference sequence). Losses at the gene ends were 3 bases for V and 4 bases for J; bases not matched to a gene: 2. CDR3 length equals 13 residues.

This chain connects TRBV19 to TRBJ1-6; 8 bases match TRBD1. The V gene end was trimmed by 5 bases and the J gene end by 8 bases; junction bases not matched to a gene: 2. The CDR3 covers 13 residues. Germline CDR1 and CDR2: LNHDA and SQIVND (reference sequence). The CDR3: CASSRQGHSPLHF. As DNA, the CDR3 is TGTGCCAGTAGTCGACAGGGGCATTCACCCCTCCACTTT.

CDR3 region: CASGPSQGGGETQYF. The CDR3 DNA is TGTGCCAGCGGTCCTTCTCAAGGGGGAGGAGAGACCCAGTACTTC. This rearrangement joins TRBV28 to TRBJ2-5; tentatively, D is TRBD1 or TRBD2 (6 bases each). The germline gives CDR1 MDHEN, CDR2 SYDVKM. Trimming stripped 8 bases from V and 4 bases from J, with 20 bases between. The CDR3 sequence is 15 residues long. Based on the CDR3 plus reference TRBV28 and TRBJ2-5, the full variable domain is DVKVTQSSRYLVKRTGEKVFLECVQDMDHENMFWYRQDPGLGLRLIYFSYDVKMKEKGDIPEGYSVSREKKERFSLILESASTNQTSMYLCASGPSQGGGETQYFGPGTRLLVL.

The sample holds one count of this clone. The gene calls are TRBV6-6 and TRBJ1-4; D gene uncertain. The CDR3 loop spans 16 amino acids. V shed 2 bases and J shed 0 bases, with 10 bases lying between them. Per germline, CDR1 MNHNY and CDR2 SVGAGI (reference sequence). The CDR3 DNA follows: TGTGCCAGCAGTTACCCCACAGCCGCAACTAATGAAAAACTGTTTTTT. It yields the protein CASSYPTAATNEKLFF.

The table lists this clone with a count of one. The chain is built from TRBV5-4 and TRBJ2-1; D may be TRBD2 (6 bases). The CDR3 consists of 14 residues. Germline-derived CDR1 and CDR2 are SGHNT and YYREEE (reference sequence). Trimming took off 2 bases at V and 2 bases at J, with 8 bases between the two ends. In DNA form, the CDR3 reads TGTGCCAGCAGCTTCGGCGGGGCCTACAATGAGCAGTTCTTC. Protein product: CASSFGGAYNEQFF.

The chain recombines TRBV30 with TRBJ1-5; D not certain. Between the trimmed V and J ends, which lost 0 bases and 5 bases, there was a span of 8 bases. The CDR3 runs to 13 residues. Germline-derived CDR1 and CDR2 are GTSNPN and SVGIG (reference sequence). This CDR3 is CAWSVYGDQPQHF. CDR3 bases: TGTGCCTGGAGTGTATACGGAGATCAGCCCCAGCATTTT.

Here the CDR3 reads CASSATTGSYEQYF. The CDR3 coding sequence is TGTGCCAGCAGCGCCACGACAGGGTCTTACGAGCAGTACTTC. The rearrangement joins TRBV5-4 to TRBJ2-7; 7 nucleotides agree with TRBD1. Trimming removed 4 bases from V and 4 bases from J; junction bases left unmatched: 8. Germline CDR1 and CDR2: SGHNT and YYREEE (reference sequence). The CDR3 contains 14 residues.

V usage is TRBV4-2 and J usage is TRBJ1-2; D is unclear. The V and J ends lost 0 bases and 3 bases respectively, with 14 bases between them. The CDR3 spans 16 residues. Germline CDR1 LGHNA, CDR2 YNFKEQ. The CDR3 sequence: CASSQDRSRAYYGYTF. DNA of the CDR3: TGTGCCAGCAGCCAAGATCGAAGCAGAGCCTACTATGGCTACACCTTC.

V gene TRBV5-8 combines with J gene TRBJ1-1; D possibly corresponds to TRBD1 (5 bases). Per the germline V gene, CDR1 is SGHTS and CDR2 is YDEGEE. Trimming took 0 bases from V and 0 from J, leaving 6 bases between them. CDR3 length: 14 amino acids. For the CDR3, the DNA is TGTGCCAGCAGCTTGGACAGGATGAACACTGAAGCTTTCTTT. Amino acid sequence: CASSLDRMNTEAFF. Full variable domain (missing parts from reference TRBV5-8 and TRBJ1-1): EAGVTQSPTHLIKTRGQQATLRCSPISGHTSVYWYQQALGLGLQFLLWYDEGEERNRGNFPPRFSGRQFPNYSSELNVNALELEDSALYLCASSLDRMNTEAFFGQGTRLTVV.

This clone is a singleton in its sample. Mismatch with germline at one junction end may stem from a read error. The chain combines TRBV7-9 with TRBJ2-3, with 8 bases that match TRBD2. This CDR3 has 16 residues. Germline V lookup: CDR1 SEHNR, CDR2 FQNEAQ (reference sequence). Written as DNA, the CDR3 is TGTGCCAGCAGCTTATTCCGCGGGAGGAGCACAGATACACAGTATTTT. Protein: CASSLFRGRSTDTQYF.

CDR3 sequence: CASSPGDRVNTGELFF. The DNA for the CDR3 is TGCGCCAGCAGCCCAGGGGACAGGGTAAACACCGGGGAGCTGTTTTTT. The chain is built from TRBV4-1 and TRBJ2-2; 9 nucleotides align to TRBD1. Trimming cost V 4 bases and J 2 bases; bases outside gene matches: 5. The CDR3 sequence is 16 residues long. From germline, CDR1 is MGHRA and CDR2 YSYEKL.

This sequence joins TRBV27 and TRBJ2-5, with 11 nucleotides matching TRBD2. The germline CDR1 and CDR2 sequences are MNHEY and SMNVEV (reference sequence). Losses at the gene ends were 7 bases for V and 4 bases for J; bases not matched to a gene: 2. The CDR3 consists of 13 residues. The CDR3: CASKGLAGETQYF. CDR3 in DNA: TGTGCCAGCAAAGGACTAGCGGGAGAGACCCAGTACTTC.

The gene calls are TRBV4-3 and TRBJ2-7; D not resolved. The CDR3 length is 14 residues. The germline CDR1 and CDR2 sequences are LGHNA and YSLEER. The germline V and J ends were trimmed by 2 bases and 2 bases, with 10 bases remaining between them. CDR3 DNA sequence: TGCGCCAGCAGCCAACTCCCTGGCACCTACGAGCAGTACTTC. Translating it yields CASSQLPGTYEQYF.

The V and J genes are TRBV10-3 and TRBJ2-2, with D maybe TRBD2 (5 bases). In germline, CDR1 is ENHRY, CDR2 SYGVKD. Between the trimmed V and J ends, which lost 4 bases and 6 bases, there was a span of 6 bases. CDR3 length: 12 amino acids. The CDR3 protein is CAISGTAGELFF. As DNA, the CDR3 is TGTGCCATCAGTGGGACTGCCGGGGAGCTGTTTTTT.

This chain links TRBV2 with TRBJ2-3, with D hard to call. V lost 1 base to trimming and J lost 1 base, with 6 bases between them. The germline V gene encodes CDR1 SNHLY and CDR2 FYNNEI. The CDR3 is 14 amino acids. This chain's CDR3 is CASSEGWGTDTQYF. The CDR3, as DNA: TGTGCCAGCAGTGAAGGGTGGGGCACAGATACGCAGTATTTT.

The gene calls are TRBV7-6 and TRBJ2-7; tentatively, D is TRBD1 (6 bases). The CDR3 contains 14 residues. Between the trimmed V and J ends, which lost 5 bases and 7 bases, there was a span of 18 bases. Germline values: CDR1 SGHVS, CDR2 FNYEAQ. The chain's CDR3 is CASSPSTGTAEQYF. The CDR3 bases are TGTGCCAGCAGCCCGAGTACAGGGACCGCGGAGCAGTACTTC.